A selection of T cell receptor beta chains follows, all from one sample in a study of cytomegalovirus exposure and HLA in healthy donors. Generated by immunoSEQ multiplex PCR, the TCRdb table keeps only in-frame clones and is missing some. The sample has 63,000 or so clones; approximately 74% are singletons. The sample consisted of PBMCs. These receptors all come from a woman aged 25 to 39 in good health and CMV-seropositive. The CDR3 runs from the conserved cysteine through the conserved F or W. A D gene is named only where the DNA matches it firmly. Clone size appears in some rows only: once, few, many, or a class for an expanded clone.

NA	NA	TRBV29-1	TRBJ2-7	TGCAGCGTTGGTCTGGGCCACGAGCAGTACTTC	CSVGLGHEQYF
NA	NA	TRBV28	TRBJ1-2	TGTGCCAGCAGTTTGCGAGTGTTCGGCTATGGCTACACCTTC	CASSLRVFGYGYTF
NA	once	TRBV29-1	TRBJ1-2	TGCAGCGTTGAGGACGGGGGTGGTGGCTACACCTTC	CSVEDGGGGYTF
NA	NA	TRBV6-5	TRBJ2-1	TGTGCCAGCAGTACCCCCCCGCGAAATGAGCAGTTCTTC	CASSTPPRNEQFF
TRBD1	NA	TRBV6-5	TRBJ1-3	TGTGCCAGCAGTTACGTCCAGGGGGTGGAAAACACCATATATTTT	CASSYVQGVENTIYF
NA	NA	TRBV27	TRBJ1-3	TGTGCCAGCAGTTTCCAGTTCGGAAACACCATATATTTT	CASSFQFGNTIYF
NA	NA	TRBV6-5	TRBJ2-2	TGTGCCAGCAGTTATAACGGCGGGGAGCTGTTTTTT	CASSYNGGELFF
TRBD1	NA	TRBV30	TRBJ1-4	TGTGCCTGGAGTCCCTCCGGGACAGTCACTAATGAAAAACTGTTTTTT	CAWSPSGTVTNEKLFF
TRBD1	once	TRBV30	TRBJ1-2	TGTGCCTCAAAATGGACAGGGAGTCATGGCTACACCTTC	CASKWTGSHGYTF
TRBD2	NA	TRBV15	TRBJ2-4	TGTGCCACCAGCAGAGCCGGGACTAACGACATTCAGTACTTC	CATSRAGTNDIQYF
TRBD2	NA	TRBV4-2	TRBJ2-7	TGTGCCAGCAGCCAAGATCGCCTAGCGGAGGGAGGCGAGCAGTACTTC	CASSQDRLAEGGEQYF
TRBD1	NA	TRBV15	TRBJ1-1	TGTGCCACCAGGGCGGACAGGGGGGCGATTGAAGCTTTCTTT	CATRADRGAIEAFF
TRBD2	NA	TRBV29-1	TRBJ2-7	TGCAGCGCGGGACTAGCCAACTACGAGCAGTACTTC	CSAGLANYEQYF
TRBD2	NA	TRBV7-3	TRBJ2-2	TGTGCCAGCAGCCCCGGACTAGCGAACACCGGGGAGCTGTTTTTT	CASSPGLANTGELFF
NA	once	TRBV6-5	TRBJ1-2	TGTGCCAGCAGTGCGGTGGGTCGTAACTATGGCTACACCTTC	CASSAVGRNYGYTF
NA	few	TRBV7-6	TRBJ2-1	TGTGCCAGCAGCTTGAGCCGTAATGAGCAGTTCTTC	CASSLSRNEQFF
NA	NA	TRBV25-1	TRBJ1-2	TGTGCCAGCGCGGGTGGGATTAACTATGGCTACACCTTC	CASAGGINYGYTF
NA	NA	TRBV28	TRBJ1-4	TGTGCCAGCAGTTCTTGGCCGGGTGGAGAAAAACTGTTTTTT	CASSSWPGGEKLFF
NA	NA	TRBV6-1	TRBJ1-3	TGTGCCAGCAGTGGTACAGCTTCCTCTGGAAACACCATATATTTT	CASSGTASSGNTIYF
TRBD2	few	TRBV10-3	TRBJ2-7	TGTGCCACCAGGGGGGGCCCTAGCGGGAGCACCCCTGGCGAGCAGTACTTC	CATRGGPSGSTPGEQYF
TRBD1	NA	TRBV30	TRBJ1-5	TGTGCCTGGAGTGGACAGGGAGTCAGCCAGCCCCAGCATTTT	CAWSGQGVSQPQHF
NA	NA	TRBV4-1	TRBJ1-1	TGCGCCAGCAGCCAAGGGGTGGGTAGCAACACTGAAGCTTTCTTT	CASSQGVGSNTEAFF
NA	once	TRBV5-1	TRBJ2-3	TGCGCCAGCAGAACACCGGGAGGCACAGATACGCAGTATTTT	CASRTPGGTDTQYF
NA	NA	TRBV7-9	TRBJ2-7	TGTGCCAGCATGGGCGGGGCTACCTACGAGCAGTACTTC	CASMGGATYEQYF
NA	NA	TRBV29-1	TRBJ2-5	TGCAGCGTTGTTAGGGGGGGGGAGACCCAGTACTTC	CSVVRGGETQYF
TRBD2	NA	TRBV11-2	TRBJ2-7	TGTGCCAGCAGCTCGGGACTAGCGAACGAGCAGTACTTC	CASSSGLANEQYF
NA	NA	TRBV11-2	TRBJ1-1	TGTGCCAGCAGCTTAGGGGGGAGGCAAGAAGCTTTCTTT	CASSLGGRQEAFF
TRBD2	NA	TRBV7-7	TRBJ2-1	TGTGCTAGCAGCTTAGGGACTAGCGGGAGTGGTGAGCAGTTCTTC	CASSLGTSGSGEQFF
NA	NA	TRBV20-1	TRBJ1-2	TGCAGTGCTAGTCTCTATGGCTACACCTTC	CSASLYGYTF
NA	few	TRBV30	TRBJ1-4	TGTGCCTGGAGTGTGCGACAGACATATGAAAAACTGTTTTTT	CAWSVRQTYEKLFF
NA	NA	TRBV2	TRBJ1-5	TGTGCCAGCAGGGTGGAGGTTCTAAGCAATCAGCCCCAGCATTTT	CASRVEVLSNQPQHF
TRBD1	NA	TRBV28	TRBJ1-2	TGTGCCAGCAGTGTCCCCCGGACAGGGGGGGACCGCTACACCTTC	CASSVPRTGGDRYTF
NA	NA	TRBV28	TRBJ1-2	TGTGCCAGCAGTTACAGGGAGTTTAGTGGCTACACCTTC	CASSYREFSGYTF
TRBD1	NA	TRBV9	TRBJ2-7	TGTGCCAGCAGCCCCAGGGGGCGAAACGAGCAGTACTTC	CASSPRGRNEQYF
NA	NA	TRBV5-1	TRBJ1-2	TGCGCCAGCAGCTTACTAACAGGGCAGGGGAATGGCTACACCTTC	CASSLLTGQGNGYTF
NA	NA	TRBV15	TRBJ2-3	TGTGCCACCAGCAGATCCCTGGACACGGATACGCAGTATTTT	CATSRSLDTDTQYF
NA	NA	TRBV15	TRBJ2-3	TGTGCCACCAGCAGGGCCACAGATACGCAGTATTTT	CATSRATDTQYF
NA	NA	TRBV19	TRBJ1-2	TGTGCCAGTAGTACAGGGGACAACCTGTATGGCTACACCTTC	CASSTGDNLYGYTF
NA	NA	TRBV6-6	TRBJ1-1	TGTGCCAGCAGGCCAGAAAATGTGAACACTGAAGCTTTCTTT	CASRPENVNTEAFF
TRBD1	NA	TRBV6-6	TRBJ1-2	TGTGCCAGCAGTCTGGGACAGGGTTTGAGTGGCTACACCTTC	CASSLGQGLSGYTF
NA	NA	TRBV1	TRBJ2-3	TGCACCAGCAGCCAAGATCGAGTACGCCCCATACTAGAAACCACAGATACGCAGTATTTT	CTSSQDRVRPILETTDTQYF
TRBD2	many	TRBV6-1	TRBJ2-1	TGTGCCAGCAGTGAAGCGGCGGGAGGTCTTTACAATGAGCAGTTCTTC	CASSEAAGGLYNEQFF
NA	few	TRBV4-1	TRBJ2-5	TGCGCCAGCAGCCAAGATCAAACGCGGGAGACCCAGTACTTC	CASSQDQTRETQYF
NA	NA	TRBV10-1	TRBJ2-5	TGCGCCAGCAGTGAGTCGACAGCCCAAGAGACCCAGTACTTC	CASSESTAQETQYF
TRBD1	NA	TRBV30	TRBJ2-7	TGTGCCTGGAGTGTCGACAGGGGAATTTACGAGCAGTACTTC	CAWSVDRGIYEQYF
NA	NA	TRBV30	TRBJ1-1	TGTGCCTGGAGACCGATCAGAATGAACACTGAAGCTTTCTTT	CAWRPIRMNTEAFF
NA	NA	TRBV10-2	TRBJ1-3	TGCGCCAGCAGTGACGGCGGATCTTCTGGAAACACCATATATTTT	CASSDGGSSGNTIYF
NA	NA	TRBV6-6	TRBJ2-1	TGTGCCAGCACCTACCCAGGGGTGTACAATGAGCAGTTCTTC	CASTYPGVYNEQFF
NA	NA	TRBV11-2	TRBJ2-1	TGTGCCAGCAGCCGAGGGGCCAGGGGACTATACAATGAGCAGTTCTTC	CASSRGARGLYNEQFF
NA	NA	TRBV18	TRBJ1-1	TGTGCCAGCTCATCGGGTGGGGGCAAGAACACTGAAGCTTTCTTT	CASSSGGGKNTEAFF
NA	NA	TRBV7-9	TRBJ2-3	TGTGCCAGCAGAGCCCTGGGGGCTAGCACAGATACGCAGTATTTT	CASRALGASTDTQYF
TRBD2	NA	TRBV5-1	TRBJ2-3	TGCGCCAGCAGCTTGGGGGGGACTAGCGGGAGCCACACCGGTACGCAGTATTTT	CASSLGGTSGSHTGTQYF